The T cell receptor (beta chain) described here comes from a study of PD-1 blockade in classical Hodgkin lymphoma. Study-wide findings and caveats: Reports indicated that newly diagnosed patients had lower baseline TCR diversity than healthy donors did.

Trimming cost V 1 base and J 3 bases, with 10 bases left between them. The CDR3 runs to 15 residues. Germline V gives CDR1 LGHNA, CDR2 YSLEER. Time point defined: newly diagnosed, previously untreated cHL patient sample. Negative magnetic selection isolated CD4+ T cells from thawed PBMCs. Comparator PBMCs were from newly diagnosed, untreated classical Hodgkin lymphoma. With regard to this clone: Its antigen is currently unknown.

The protocol was immunoSEQ multiplex PCR, while the TCRdb copy is restricted to in-frame clones and leaves out a portion. Of approximately 25,000 clones in the sample, about 89% were seen once. The V call is TRBV4-3, the J call TRBJ2-1, with a tentative D call TRBD2 (7 bases). Sequencing used CD4+ T cells from blood. The TCR comes from a human donor with classical Hodgkin lymphoma. The CDR3 spells CASSQVGGLYNEQFF. The CDR3 DNA sequence: TGCGCCAGCAGCCAAGTGGGGGGGCTCTACAATGAGCAGTTCTTC.